What follows are 8 T cell receptor beta chains derived from one specimen sequenced in a study of blood T cell repertoires in COVID-19 (dated by TCRdb to 2020 to 2021). Libraries were made using the immunoSEQ multiplex PCR assay. This immuneACCESS table, as held by TCRdb, lists in-frame sequences with V and J called but not all clones. Of the missing ones, under half trace to an unresolved V gene in checked studies; the others have no known cause. Within this sample are 95,000 to 100,000 clones, with more than 75% of them counted one time only. Of the sample, around a tenth is held by the ten largest clones. Sequencing was carried out using peripheral blood. The source of these receptors is a woman aged 25 to 39 with acute or convalescent COVID-19.

This clone was seen only once. This sequence joins TRBV9 and TRBJ2-1; 8 bases are a match to TRBD2. Germline V gives CDR1 SGDLS, CDR2 YYNGEE. CDR3 length: 15 residues. Losses at the gene ends were 1 base for V and 6 bases for J; bases not matched to a gene: 6. The CDR3, as DNA: TGTGCCAGCAGCGTATCCGGGACTAGTTCCAATGAGCAGTTCTTC. The encoded protein is CASSVSGTSSNEQFF.

This chain uses TRBV2 with TRBJ2-2; tentative D call: TRBD1 (5 bases). Germline assignment: CDR1 SNHLY and CDR2 FYNNEI. CDR3 length equals 15 residues. Trimming took off 3 bases at V and 0 bases at J, with 8 bases between the two ends. CDR3 in amino acids: CASSEGLTNTGELFF. The CDR3 DNA reads TGTGCCAGCAGTGAGGGGCTAACGAACACCGGGGAGCTGTTTTTT.

The V call is TRBV10-3, the J call TRBJ1-2; D is perhaps TRBD1 (5 bases). The CDR3 is 12 residues long. In germline, CDR1 is ENHRY, CDR2 SYGVKD. Trimming took 7 bases from V and 3 from J, leaving 9 bases between them. CDR3 residues: CAITGGDYGYTF. The CDR3 DNA reads as TGTGCCATCACGGGGGGAGACTATGGCTACACCTTC.

This clone appeared a single time. This chain connects TRBV18 to TRBJ1-3; TRBD1 matches at 8 bases. The CDR3 runs 15 residues. Germline CDR1 KGHSH, CDR2 LQKENI. V shed 1 base and J 1 base; nucleotides not matched to a gene: 0. CDR3 bases: TGTGCCAGCTCACCACGACAGGGGTCTGGAAACACCATATATTTT. It translates to CASSPRQGSGNTIYF.

V is TRBV29-1 and J is TRBJ1-1, with D maybe TRBD1 (5 bases). CDR1 and CDR2 from the germline V gene are SQVTM and ANQGSEA. Trimming shortened V by 7 bases and J by 0 bases, and 12 bases separated the two germline ends. The CDR3 length is 13 residues. The CDR3: CSAWTTLNTEAFF. The CDR3 bases are TGCAGCGCCTGGACAACATTGAACACTGAAGCTTTCTTT.

The rearrangement uses TRBV7-6 and TRBJ2-2, with D possibly matching TRBD2 (6 bases). CDR3 length equals 16 residues. V dropped 2 bases and J dropped 2 bases, with 12 bases sitting between them. Germline V gene lookup returns CDR1 SGHVS and CDR2 FNYEAQ. The CDR3 is CASSLRTTDNTGELFF. The CDR3 nucleotides are TGTGCCAGCAGCTTAAGGACTACCGATAACACCGGGGAGCTGTTTTTT.

This sequence joins TRBV4-2 and TRBJ1-1, with a weak D call TRBD1 (5 bases). This CDR3 has 14 amino acids. Germline loops: CDR1 LGHNA, CDR2 YNFKEQ. Trimming left V 8 bases short and J 1 base short, with 14 bases between. The CDR3 sequence: CASRTDSRNTEAFF. DNA of the CDR3: TGTGCCAGCCGTACCGACAGTAGGAACACTGAAGCTTTCTTT.

The chain combines TRBV6-1 with TRBJ1-5, with 9 bases lining up with TRBD1. V dropped 3 bases and J dropped 7; count of bases not matched to a gene: 4. This CDR3 has 14 amino acids. Germline CDR1 MNHNS, CDR2 SASEGT. The CDR3 nucleotides are TGTGCCAGCAGTGAGGGACAGGGCGGACAGCCCCAGCATTTT. Translating it yields CASSEGQGGQPQHF.